One and the same sample provided the 14 T cell receptor beta chains below, sequenced in a study of blood T cell repertoires in COVID-19 (dated by TCRdb to 2020 to 2021). The library was prepared using the immunoSEQ multiplex PCR assay. This immuneACCESS table, as held by TCRdb, lists in-frame sequences with V and J called but not all clones. Of the missing ones, under half trace to an unresolved V gene in checked studies; the others have no known cause. This sample is represented by 170,000 or so clones; over 80% of them were singletons. The top ten clones comprise less than 3% of the sample. The specimen was peripheral blood. Receptor source: a woman aged 60-75 years with acute or convalescent COVID-19.

The chain couples TRBV29-1 to TRBJ2-2, with a possible D match to TRBD1 (7 bases). Germline-derived CDR1 and CDR2 are SQVTM and ANQGSEA. The CDR3 is 14 amino acids. V dropped 7 bases and J dropped 2 bases, with 14 bases sitting between them. The CDR3, as DNA: TGCAGCGGTCGCCAGGGGGGAAACACCGGGGAGCTGTTTTTT. As protein: CSGRQGGNTGELFF.

Details on this clone: The same CDR3 is also encoded by other DNA sequences in this sample. This rearrangement joins TRBV5-1 to TRBJ1-2, with 7 bases matching TRBD1. This CDR3 region has 14 residues. Germline V CDR1 and CDR2: SGHRS, YFSETQ. Trimming removed 0 bases from V and 3 bases from J; junction bases left unmatched: 2. In nucleotides, the CDR3 is TGCGCCAGCAGCTTGGGACAGGGTTACTATGGCTACACCTTC. Amino acids: CASSLGQGYYGYTF.

Of note for this clone: Other DNA sequences within the sample encode an identical CDR3. The CDR3 coding sequence is TGTGCCAGCAGCCTCCGAGGGAACACTGAAGCTTTCTTT. Its translation is CASSLRGNTEAFF. The genes are TRBV7-2 and TRBJ1-1; D unclear. Germline V gene data show CDR1 as SGHTA and CDR2 as FQGNSA. Trimming took 5 bases from V and 1 from J, leaving 8 bases between them. This CDR3 contains 13 residues.

The chain is built from TRBV14 and TRBJ1-2, with D possibly matching TRBD1 (5 bases). From germline, CDR1 is SGHDN and CDR2 FVKESK. Trimming removed 1 base from V and 5 bases from J, with 8 bases in between. The CDR3 spans 13 residues. In nucleotides, the CDR3 is TGTGCCAGCAGCCAAGGACAGCTATATGGCTACACCTTC. It is translated as CASSQGQLYGYTF.

This chain uses TRBV28 with TRBJ1-5, with D uncertain. V lost 3 bases and J lost 6, with 15 bases in between. The V gene's germline CDR1 is MDHEN and CDR2 SYDVKM. This CDR3 comprises 15 residues. CDR3 loop: CASSLSGPGVQPQHF. CDR3 sequence (DNA): TGTGCCAGCAGTTTGTCCGGGCCCGGGGTTCAGCCCCAGCATTTT.

The V gene is TRBV6-2 or TRBV6-3, the J gene TRBJ1-1, with TRBD1 matching 8 bases. Germline CDR1 MNHEY, CDR2 SVGEGT. The trim removed 0 bases at V and 8 bases at J, leaving 2 bases unmatched. CDR3 length equals 13 residues. The CDR3 is CASSYSTGVEAFF. For the CDR3, the DNA is TGTGCCAGCAGTTACTCGACAGGGGTGGAAGCTTTCTTT.

The chain carries TRBV5-1 and TRBJ2-2, with a possible D match to TRBD2 (7 bases). CDR1 and CDR2 from the germline V gene are SGHRS and YFSETQ. The CDR3 covers 15 residues. Trimming removed 5 bases at V and 0 bases at J, with 11 bases between. This CDR3 reads CASRSGTSNTGELFF. In nucleotides, the CDR3 is TGCGCCAGCAGGAGCGGGACATCGAACACCGGGGAGCTGTTTTTT.

V is TRBV18 and J is TRBJ1-5; D unclear. The V end lost 2 bases, the J end lost 7 bases, and 12 bases lay between the germline ends. This CDR3 comprises 14 residues. From germline, CDR1 is KGHSH and CDR2 LQKENI. CDR3 loop: CASSPFKGGQPQHF. The CDR3, as DNA: TGTGCCAGCTCACCATTCAAGGGAGGGCAGCCCCAGCATTTT.

In this sample, this clone turned up a few times. This chain uses TRBV30 with TRBJ1-5; 9 nucleotides align to TRBD1. This CDR3 has 13 amino acids. Germline CDR1 is GTSNPN and CDR2 is SVGIG (reference sequence). The trim removed 7 bases at V and 4 bases at J, leaving 5 bases unmatched. The CDR3 here is CAFTGGGNQPQHF. The DNA of the CDR3 is TGTGCCTTCACAGGGGGCGGTAATCAGCCCCAGCATTTT. Full variable domain (missing parts from reference TRBV30 and TRBJ1-5): SQTIHQWPATLVQPVGSPLSLECTVEGTSNPNLYWYRQAAGRGLQLLFYSVGIGQISSEVPQNLSASRPQDRQFILSSKKLLLSDSGFYLCAFTGGGNQPQHFGDGTRLSIL.

V and J are TRBV7-2 and TRBJ2-3; tentative D call: TRBD2 (6 bases). Trimming left V 5 bases short and J 3 bases short, with 12 bases between. Germline V gene data show CDR1 as SGHTA and CDR2 as FQGNSA. The CDR3 spans 14 residues. The CDR3 coding sequence is TGTGCCAGCAGCCCTAGGCTAGCGACAGATACGCAGTATTTT. Translating it yields CASSPRLATDTQYF.

The genes are TRBV2 and TRBJ1-2, with D unclear. CDR1 is SNHLY and CDR2 is FYNNEI in the germline V gene. The length of the CDR3 is 14 residues. The V and J ends lost 7 bases and 0 bases respectively, with 12 bases between them. The CDR3 loop reads CASTPGPANYGYTF. The CDR3 DNA reads TGTGCCAGCACCCCAGGTCCAGCTAACTATGGCTACACCTTC.

This clone was detected once. In nucleotides, the CDR3 is TGCGCCAGCAGGATAGCGGGCGTCGGGGCAGATACGCAGTATTTT. Translation: CASRIAGVGADTQYF. The genes are TRBV5-1 and TRBJ2-3, with 7 bases identical to TRBD2. The CDR3 totals 15 residues. Germline CDR1 is SGHRS and CDR2 is YFSETQ. Germline trimming cut 5 bases from V and 4 bases from J; bases unmatched to any gene: 10. Filled out from reference TRBV5-1 and TRBJ2-3, the complete variable domain reads KAGVTQTPRYLIKTRGQQVTLSCSPISGHRSVSWYQQTPGQGLQFLFEYFSETQRNKGNFPGRFSGRQFSNSRSEMNVSTLELGDSALYLCASRIAGVGADTQYFGPGTRLTVL.

The chain has TRBV6-5 and TRBJ1-1; TRBD1 matches 7 bases. V was pared by 2 bases and J by 3 bases, with 3 bases of the junction left unmatched. The CDR3 contains 14 residues. Germline V gene sequence: CDR1 MNHEY, CDR2 SVGAGI. In DNA form, the CDR3 reads TGTGCCAGCAGTTACCGGGACAGCTACACTGAAGCTTTCTTT. Translating gives CASSYRDSYTEAFF.

J is TRBJ2-2 and V is TRBV7-6; possibly TRBD2 for D (6 bases). Trimming took off 0 bases at V and 4 bases at J, with 9 bases between the two ends. Per germline, CDR1 SGHVS and CDR2 FNYEAQ. The CDR3 has 15 residues. The CDR3 protein is CASSLAGGTTGELFF. DNA for the CDR3: TGTGCCAGCAGCTTAGCGGGGGGAACCACCGGGGAGCTGTTTTTT.